The 24 T cell receptor beta chains in this list originate from one sample, sequenced in a study of post-analysis software for immune sequencing data. Sequencing libraries made from TCR beta cDNA carried unique molecular identifiers. TCRdb re-analysed the PCR reads in MiXCR, keeping a single row per CDR3 protein. The sample includes roughly 800,000 distinct CDR3 sequences, 30% of them seen just once. Findings and limits, study-wide: Among roughly 5 TRBV segments more frequent in patients than controls were TRBV5-6, TRBV5-1 and TRBV20-1.

Their antigens are not known. What was sequenced was blood. The receptors come from a girl aged 5-17 years with multiple sclerosis.

This clonotype was seen a few times. The chain employs TRBV9 and TRBJ2-4; D might be TRBD1 (9 bases). CDR1 is SGDLS, CDR2 YYNGEE, per germline. The V and J ends lost 3 bases and 9 bases respectively, with 22 bases between them. CDR3 length: 16 amino acids. CDR3 nucleotide sequence: TGTGCCAGCAGCGCAGGGACAGGGCTCCTAGCGGGCATTCAGTACTTC. It translates to CASSAGTGLLAGIQYF.

This clonotype was observed at least ten times. This sequence joins TRBV7-4 and TRBJ2-4, with D uncertain. Germline-derived CDR1 and CDR2 are SGHVT and SQSDAQ. Trimming took 3 bases from V and 2 from J, leaving 8 bases between them. The CDR3 sequence is 14 residues long. CDR3 loop: CASSFPVSKNIQYF. CDR3 bases: TGTGCCAGCAGCTTCCCGGTTTCCAAAAACATTCAGTACTTC.

As for this clonotype: A much more abundant neighbour one base away suggests this may be a read error. V is TRBV7-2 and J is TRBJ2-7; TRBD2 might be the D (5 bases). Trimming left V 5 bases short and J 7 bases short, with 18 bases between. Per germline, CDR1 SGHTA and CDR2 FQGNSA. This CDR3 is built from 14 residues. CDR3 in amino acids: CASSLRRGMEEQYF. CDR3 DNA sequence: TGTGCCAGCAGCCTGAGGCGAGGGATGGAAGAGCAGTACTTC.

This clonotype came up a few times. The CDR3, as DNA: TGTGCCAGCAGCATAGGGGCGAGGACCGATCAGCCCCAGCATTTT. It specifies CASSIGARTDQPQHF. The J gene is TRBJ1-5, the V gene TRBV7-2; a weak D match, TRBD1 (5 bases). The CDR3 has 15 amino acids. Trimming shortened V by 5 bases and J by 5 bases, and 16 bases separated the two germline ends. The germline V gene encodes CDR1 SGHTA and CDR2 FQGNSA.

The CDR3 sequence: CASSFLKAGAKETQYF. The CDR3 nucleotides are TGTGCCAGCAGCTTCCTGAAGGCGGGGGCTAAAGAGACCCAGTACTTC. The chain employs TRBV7-2 and TRBJ2-5; possible D gene TRBD2, 7 bases. V lost 3 bases, J lost 3 bases, and 17 bases lay in between. Germline CDR1 SGHTA, CDR2 FQGNSA. The CDR3 is made up of 16 amino acids.

V gene TRBV5-1 combines with J gene TRBJ2-5; a weak D match, TRBD2 (6 bases). V lost 1 base and J 2 bases, leaving 21 bases between the germline ends. Per the germline V gene, CDR1 is SGHRS and CDR2 is YFSETQ. CDR3 length equals 18 residues. The CDR3 DNA is TGCGCCAGCAGCTTGCCCCCCCTGTTAGCGGCCACACAAGAGACCCAGTACTTC. Residues: CASSLPPLLAATQETQYF.

This clonotype was seen more than once but under ten times. The chain carries TRBV9 and TRBJ2-3, with 10 bases lining up with TRBD2. CDR1 and CDR2 from the germline V gene are SGDLS and YYNGEE. Unmatched junction bases numbered 5, after V lost 7 bases and J lost 0 bases. The CDR3 loop spans 15 amino acids. CDR3 region: CASDPGLASTDTQYF. CDR3 nucleotides: TGTGCCAGCGATCCGGGACTAGCGAGCACAGATACGCAGTATTTT.

V gene TRBV27 combines with J gene TRBJ2-5; possible D gene TRBD1, 5 bases. The CDR3 has 15 amino acids. Deletions cut 5 bases from V and 2 bases from J, with 15 bases between. Germline V lookup: CDR1 MNHEY, CDR2 SMNVEV (reference sequence). The CDR3 sequence: CASSQGGRKQETQYF. The CDR3 DNA sequence: TGTGCCAGCAGTCAGGGCGGCAGGAAGCAAGAGACCCAGTACTTC.

In this sample, this clonotype turned up a few times. The chain is built from TRBV18 and TRBJ2-3, with D perhaps TRBD2 (5 bases). Germline CDR1 KGHSH, CDR2 LQKENI. The CDR3 is made up of 13 amino acids. Trimming left V 6 bases short and J 3 bases short, with 10 bases between. In DNA form, the CDR3 reads TGTGCCAGCTCTCAACGGGAAACAGATACGCAGTATTTT. Residues: CASSQRETDTQYF. The entire variable domain, with the rest obtained from reference TRBV18 and TRBJ2-3, is as follows: NAGVMQNPRHLVRRRGQEARLRCSPMKGHSHVYWYRQLPEEGLKFMVYLQKENIIDESGMPKERFSAEFPKEGPSILRIQQVVRGDSAAYFCASSQRETDTQYFGPGTRLTVL.

As for this clonotype: A read error may produce the germline difference seen at one junction end. This rearrangement joins TRBV15 to TRBJ1-2; 7 positions match TRBD1. CDR3 length: 15 amino acids. The V gene's germline CDR1 is LNHNV and CDR2 YYDKDF (reference sequence). CDR3 residues: CAASSPTGSTYGYTF. CDR3 nucleotides: TGTGCCGCCAGCTCCCCGACAGGGTCGACCTATGGCTACACCTTC.

This chain joins TRBV20-1 and TRBJ2-7; a possible D gene is TRBD1 (6 bases). Deletions cut 3 bases from V and 3 bases from J, with 12 bases between. Germline CDR1 is DFQATT and CDR2 is SNEGSKA (reference sequence). The CDR3 totals 13 residues. CDR3 loop: CSARGRGYYEQYF. CDR3 bases: TGCAGTGCTAGGGGCAGGGGATACTACGAGCAGTACTTC.

This clonotype was observed a handful of times. The V call is TRBV20-1, the J call TRBJ2-7; weak D call: TRBD2 (6 bases). The V gene lost 7 bases and the J gene lost 4 bases, with 14 bases spanning the gap. This CDR3 region has 12 residues. Germline assignment: CDR1 DFQATT and CDR2 SNEGSKA (reference sequence). The CDR3 DNA reads TGCAGTGTGTCGGTGGGGGGATACGAGCAGTACTTC. Translated: CSVSVGGYEQYF.

The gene calls are TRBV7-8 and TRBJ2-3; 7 nucleotides match TRBD2. Germline CDR1 is SGHVS and CDR2 is FQNEAQ. This CDR3 is built from 15 residues. V shed 5 bases and J 2 bases; nucleotides not matched to a gene: 7. CDR3 sequence: CASSAGTTPTDTQYF. The CDR3 DNA reads as TGTGCCAGCAGCGCCGGGACTACACCCACAGATACGCAGTATTTT.

The chain is built from TRBV12-3 or TRBV12-4 and TRBJ2-7, with TRBD2 matching over 13 bases. The CDR3 loop spans 19 amino acids. J lost 5 bases, V lost 3 bases, and 16 bases had no gene match. DNA of the CDR3: TGTGCCAGCAGTTTCGTCGGGACTAGCGGGGACTGGGTTGTTAACGAGCAGTACTTC. Its translation: CASSFVGTSGDWVVNEQYF.

The chain uses TRBV6-1 and TRBJ2-6; D is uncertain. With 7 bases removed from V and 0 bases from J, the gap between germline ends came to 4 bases. The CDR3 length is 13 residues. CDR1 and CDR2 (germline): MNHNS, SASEGT. CDR3 sequence reads: CASTSSGANVLTF. Here the CDR3 DNA reads TGTGCCAGCACAAGCTCTGGGGCCAACGTCCTGACTTTC.

This chain's CDR3 is CASSTQNRASPLHF. The CDR3 DNA reads as TGTGCCAGCAGTACTCAAAACAGGGCATCACCCCTCCACTTT. The chain recombines TRBV6-5 with TRBJ1-6; D perhaps matches TRBD1 (6 bases). Germline V gives CDR1 MNHEY, CDR2 SVGAGI. The CDR3 sequence is 14 residues long. V was shortened by 5 bases and J by 10 bases, with 15 bases between the two germline ends.

The V gene is TRBV29-1, the J gene TRBJ2-3; D uncertain. This CDR3 comprises 13 residues. Per the germline V gene, CDR1 is SQVTM and CDR2 is ANQGSEA. V gave up 7 bases and J gave up 5 bases, with 16 bases separating them. In nucleotides, the CDR3 is TGCAGCGCCGAGGAATTTGTGGGAGATACGCAGTATTTT. It specifies CSAEEFVGDTQYF.

A note on this clonotype: A single base separates this from a much larger clone, so it may be a read error. The chain carries TRBV6-2 or TRBV6-3 and TRBJ2-5; D is perhaps TRBD2 (6 bases). The CDR3 has 15 amino acids. Trimming pared 10 bases from V and 11 bases from J, leaving 29 bases between. Germline V gene data show CDR1 as MNHEY and CDR2 as SVGEGT. The CDR3 sequence: CATVREASRASEQYF. CDR3 sequence (DNA): TGTGCCACCGTCAGGGAGGCTAGCCGCGCGAGTGAGCAGTACTTC.

The chain has TRBV20-1 and TRBJ2-1; D gene ambiguous. Germline CDR1 DFQATT, CDR2 SNEGSKA (reference sequence). Trimming took off 3 bases at V and 8 bases at J, with 11 bases between the two ends. The CDR3 length is 12 residues. The chain's CDR3 is CSARYWVDEQFF. As DNA, the CDR3 is TGCAGTGCTAGGTACTGGGTCGATGAGCAGTTCTTC.

This clonotype was observed a few times. The V and J genes are TRBV4-3 and TRBJ1-2; no clear D. CDR1 is LGHNA, CDR2 YSLEER, per germline. Trimming removed 5 bases from V and 2 bases from J, with 18 bases in between. This CDR3 spans 16 amino acids. Here the CDR3 reads CASSYATAAVNYGYTF. CDR3 nucleotide sequence: TGCGCCAGCAGCTATGCGACCGCGGCGGTAAACTATGGCTACACCTTC.

The V call is TRBV20-1, the J call TRBJ2-1; 9 bases match TRBD1. The CDR3 covers 15 residues. Trimming took 5 bases from V and 2 from J; bases not matched to a gene: 7. Germline lookup yields CDR1 DFQATT and CDR2 SNEGSKA (reference sequence). The CDR3 nucleotides read TGCAGTGCTCCCCGGGACAGGGACACCTACAATGAGCAGTTCTTC. Its protein product is CSAPRDRDTYNEQFF.

V gene TRBV5-1 combines with J gene TRBJ2-1, with 13 nucleotides matching TRBD2. Germline-derived CDR1 and CDR2 are SGHRS and YFSETQ. The CDR3 sequence is 16 residues long. Trimming removed 0 bases from V and 10 bases from J; junction bases left unmatched: 7. The CDR3 DNA reads TGCGCCAGCAGCTTGGCCTTGGGACTAGCGGGACCCGAGCAGTTCTTC. Translating it yields CASSLALGLAGPEQFF. The full variable domain, rest sourced from reference TRBV5-1 and TRBJ2-1, is KAGVTQTPRYLIKTRGQQVTLSCSPISGHRSVSWYQQTPGQGLQFLFEYFSETQRNKGNFPGRFSGRQFSNSRSEMNVSTLELGDSALYLCASSLALGLAGPEQFFGPGTRLTVL.

V usage is TRBV5-1 and J usage is TRBJ2-3; D remains unclear. Germline CDR1 is SGHRS and CDR2 is YFSETQ. This CDR3 comprises 11 residues. V lost 6 bases, J lost 5 bases, and 7 bases lay in between. The CDR3 nucleotides read TGCGCCAGCACGACCGGAGATACGCAGTATTTT. Translating it yields CASTTGDTQYF.

In its sample, this clonotype was seen once. The V and J genes are TRBV7-8 and TRBJ2-5; 9 positions match TRBD2. The J call is uncertain, as TRBJ2-7 better fits the DNA end. CDR1 SGHVS and CDR2 FQNEAQ come from the germline V gene. The CDR3 has 17 amino acids. CDR3: CASSPGGGLAGSYEQYF. CDR3 nucleotides: TGTGCCAGCAGCCCAGGGGGGGGGCTAGCGGGGTCCTACGAGCAGTACTTC.